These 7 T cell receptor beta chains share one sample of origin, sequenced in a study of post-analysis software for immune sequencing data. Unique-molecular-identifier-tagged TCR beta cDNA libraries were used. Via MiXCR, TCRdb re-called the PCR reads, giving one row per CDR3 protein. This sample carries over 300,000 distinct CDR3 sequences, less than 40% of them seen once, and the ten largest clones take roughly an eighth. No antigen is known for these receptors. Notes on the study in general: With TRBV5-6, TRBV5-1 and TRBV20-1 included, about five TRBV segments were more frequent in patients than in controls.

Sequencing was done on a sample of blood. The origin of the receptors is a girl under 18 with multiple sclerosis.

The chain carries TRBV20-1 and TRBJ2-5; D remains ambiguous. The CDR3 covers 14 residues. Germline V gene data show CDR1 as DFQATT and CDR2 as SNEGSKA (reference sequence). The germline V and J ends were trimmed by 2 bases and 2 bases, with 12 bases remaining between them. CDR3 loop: CSARQENYQETQYF. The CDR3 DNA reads TGCAGTGCTAGACAAGAGAACTATCAAGAGACCCAGTACTTC.

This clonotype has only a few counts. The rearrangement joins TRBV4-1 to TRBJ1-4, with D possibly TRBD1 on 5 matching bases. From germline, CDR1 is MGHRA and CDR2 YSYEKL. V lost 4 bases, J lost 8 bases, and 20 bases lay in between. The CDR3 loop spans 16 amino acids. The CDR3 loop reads CASSPPGRGEGEKLFF. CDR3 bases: TGCGCCAGCAGCCCCCCCGGTCGGGGGGAGGGGGAAAAACTGTTTTTT.

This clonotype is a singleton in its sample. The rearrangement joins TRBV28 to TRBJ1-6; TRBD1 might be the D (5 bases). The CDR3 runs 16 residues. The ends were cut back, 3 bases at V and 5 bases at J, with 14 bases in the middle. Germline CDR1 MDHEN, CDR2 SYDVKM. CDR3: CASSLTALRDNSPLHF. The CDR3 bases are TGTGCCAGCAGTTTGACAGCCTTAAGGGATAATTCACCCCTCCACTTT.

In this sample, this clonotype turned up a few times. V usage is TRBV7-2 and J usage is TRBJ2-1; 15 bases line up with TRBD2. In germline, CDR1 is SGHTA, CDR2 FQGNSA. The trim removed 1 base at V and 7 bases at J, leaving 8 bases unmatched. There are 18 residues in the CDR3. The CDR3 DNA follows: TGTGCCAGCAGCTTAGGGGGACTAGCGGGAGGTCCAGGGAATGAGCAGTTCTTC. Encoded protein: CASSLGGLAGGPGNEQFF.

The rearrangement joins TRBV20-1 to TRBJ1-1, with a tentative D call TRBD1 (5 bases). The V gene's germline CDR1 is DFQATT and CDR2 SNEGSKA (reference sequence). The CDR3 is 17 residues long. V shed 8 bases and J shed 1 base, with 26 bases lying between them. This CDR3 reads CSSPHRGGRGKNTEAFF. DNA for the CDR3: TGCAGTTCCCCGCATCGGGGCGGACGTGGGAAGAACACTGAAGCTTTCTTT.

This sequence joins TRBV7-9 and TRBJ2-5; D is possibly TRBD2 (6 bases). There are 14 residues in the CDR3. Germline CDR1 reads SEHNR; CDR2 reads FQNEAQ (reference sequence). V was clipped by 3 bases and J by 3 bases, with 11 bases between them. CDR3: CASSFRPGEETQYF. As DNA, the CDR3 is TGTGCCAGCAGCTTTCGACCGGGGGAAGAGACCCAGTACTTC.

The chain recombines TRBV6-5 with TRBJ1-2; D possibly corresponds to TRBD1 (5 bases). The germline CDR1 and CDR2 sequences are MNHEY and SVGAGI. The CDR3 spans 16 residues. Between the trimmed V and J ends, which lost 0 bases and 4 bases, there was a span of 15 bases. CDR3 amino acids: CASSYSNRRQGYGYTF. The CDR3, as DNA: TGTGCCAGCAGTTACTCGAATCGTCGGCAGGGCTATGGCTACACCTTC.